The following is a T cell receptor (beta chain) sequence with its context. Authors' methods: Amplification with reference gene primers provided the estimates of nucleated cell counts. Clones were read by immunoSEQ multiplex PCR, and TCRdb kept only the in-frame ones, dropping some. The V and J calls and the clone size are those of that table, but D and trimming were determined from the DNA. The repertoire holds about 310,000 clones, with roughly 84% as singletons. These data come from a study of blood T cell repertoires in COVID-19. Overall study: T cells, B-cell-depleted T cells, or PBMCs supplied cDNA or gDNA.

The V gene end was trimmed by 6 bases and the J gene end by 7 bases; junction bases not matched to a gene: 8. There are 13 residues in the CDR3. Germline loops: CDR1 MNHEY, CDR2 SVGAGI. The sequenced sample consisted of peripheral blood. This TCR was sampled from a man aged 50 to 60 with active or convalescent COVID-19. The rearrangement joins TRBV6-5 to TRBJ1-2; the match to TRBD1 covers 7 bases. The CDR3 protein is CASRPDRWAGYTF. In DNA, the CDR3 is TGTGCCAGCAGGCCGGACAGGTGGGCTGGCTACACCTTC.